This TCR beta chain was captured by sequencing in a study of T cells in Graves' hyperthyroidism and ophthalmopathy. Fresh peripheral blood, roughly 9.8 ml of it, supplied the PBMCs. The CDR3 regions of TCR beta were amplified from RNA transcripts. The primer set for the first-round RT-PCR of the TCR CDR3 was HTBI. A single record per CDR3 protein comes from TCRdb applying MiXCR to the multiplex PCR reads. Altogether about 600,000 distinct CDR3 sequences are present, about 14% being singletons, with the ten largest covering around 13%. This clonotype was detected many times. The V end lost 2 bases, the J end lost 0 bases, and 13 bases lay between the germline ends. The CDR3 covers 16 residues. Germline CDR1 MDHEN, CDR2 SYDVKM.

Input material: blood. The origin of this receptor is a woman between 45 and 60 years old with Graves' ophthalmopathy. The chain joins TRBV28 to TRBJ1-2, with a possible D match to TRBD1 (5 bases). CDR3 nucleotide sequence: TGTGCCAGCAGTTTACAGCGACAGACTCCTAACTATGGCTACACCTTC. Its translation is CASSLQRQTPNYGYTF.